What follows describes a single T cell receptor (beta chain). Assay: immunoSEQ multiplex PCR; the TCRdb copy retains only in-frame clones and omits some. The sample holds around 470,000 clones, roughly 87% seen once. The CDR3 consists of 15 residues. Trimming shortened V by 3 bases and J by 2 bases, and 12 bases separated the two germline ends. Germline V gene data show CDR1 as MGHRA and CDR2 as YSYEKL. Participants spanned ages about 18 to 90 years and resided in over 20 US areas. Cohort 3 donors were reported recovered after two negative PCRs, clearance, or symptom resolution. This specimen comes from a study of blood T cell repertoires in COVID-19. Study overall: The United States, Italy and Spain supplied acute and convalescent COVID-19 samples. Sources were T cells, B-cell-depleted T cells, or PBMCs; the material itself was cDNA or gDNA.

The gene calls are TRBV4-1 and TRBJ2-3, with D unresolved. The sequence derives from a man between 18 and 35 years old who had recovered from COVID-19. Source material: PBMCs or T cells enriched from blood (not recorded which). CDR3 amino acids: CASSHPPQATDTQYF. The CDR3 coding sequence is TGCGCCAGCAGCCACCCCCCCCAGGCCACAGATACGCAGTATTTT.